This is a list of T cell receptor beta chains from one sample in a study of PD-1 blockade in classical Hodgkin lymphoma. Assay used: immunoSEQ multiplex PCR; TCRdb lists only in-frame clones, some missing. The sample shows around 99,000 clones, 81% of them seen only once. This specimen consisted of peripheral blood mononuclear cells (PBMCs), obtained before the second cycle of nivolumab. These receptors originate from a human donor with classical Hodgkin lymphoma. The CDR3 runs from the conserved cysteine through the conserved F or W. The D gene is left open where the match is weak. Expanded clones get a size class; other rows say once, few or many, or leave the size out.

D	V	size	J	CDR3	DNA
.	TRBV30	many	TRBJ1-1	CAWSFPQQGWAEAFF	TGTGCCTGGAGTTTCCCCCAACAGGGTTGGGCTGAAGCTTTCTTT
TRBD2	TRBV5-4	.	TRBJ2-6	CASSLVGGSSGANVLTF	TGTGCCAGCAGCTTGGTGGGCGGGAGCTCTGGGGCCAACGTCCTGACTTTC
TRBD2	TRBV7-8	.	TRBJ2-1	CASSQLAGTINEQFF	TGTGCCAGCAGCCAACTAGCGGGAACTATCAATGAGCAGTTCTTC
TRBD1	TRBV27	.	TRBJ1-2	CASSYTLGQGNYGYTF	TGTGCCAGCAGTTATACCCTGGGACAGGGTAACTATGGCTACACCTTC
.	TRBV10-3	few	TRBJ1-1	CAISAVNTEAFF	TGTGCCATCAGTGCAGTGAACACTGAAGCTTTCTTT
.	TRBV2	.	TRBJ1-2	CASIGDYYGYTF	TGTGCCAGCATCGGGGATTACTATGGCTACACCTTC
TRBD1	TRBV2	few	TRBJ1-1	CASSSQGDTEAFF	TGTGCCAGCAGTTCACAGGGGGACACTGAAGCTTTCTTT
TRBD2	TRBV10-3	.	TRBJ2-7	CAIMGTAGGSYEQYF	TGTGCCATCATGGGGACCGCGGGAGGGTCCTACGAGCAGTACTTC
TRBD1	TRBV18	few	TRBJ2-7	CASSEQPGQGTYEQYF	TGTGCCAGCTCCGAACAACCGGGACAGGGAACCTACGAGCAGTACTTC
TRBD2	TRBV28	.	TRBJ2-3	CASSLSGSVTDTQYF	TGTGCCAGCAGTTTGAGCGGGAGTGTAACAGATACGCAGTATTTT
.	TRBV18	.	TRBJ1-1	CASSPLRGTEAFF	TGTGCCAGCTCACCTCTCCGGGGGACTGAAGCTTTCTTT
.	TRBV6-1	.	TRBJ1-2	CASSEAGVYGYTF	TGTGCCAGCAGTGAAGCAGGGGTCTATGGCTACACCTTC
TRBD1	TRBV19	.	TRBJ1-1	CASTPGQGLIEAFF	TGTGCCAGTACCCCGGGACAGGGTTTGATTGAAGCTTTCTTT
.	TRBV7-2	few	TRBJ2-5	CASSLDGTGQETQYF	TGTGCCAGCAGCTTAGATGGTACAGGGCAAGAGACCCAGTACTTC
TRBD2	TRBV7-8	.	TRBJ2-2	CASSLSGLAATGELFF	TGTGCCAGCAGCTTATCCGGACTAGCAGCCACCGGGGAGCTGTTTTTT
.	TRBV29-1	.	TRBJ2-7	CSVQTHSYEQYF	TGCAGCGTCCAGACCCATTCCTACGAGCAGTACTTC
.	TRBV7-2	.	TRBJ2-2	CAPGKLNTGELFF	TGTGCCCCGGGTAAATTGAACACCGGGGAGCTGTTTTTT
TRBD2	TRBV5-1	.	TRBJ2-5	CASSLGGLAGASETQYF	TGCGCCAGCAGCTTGGGAGGACTAGCGGGAGCCAGTGAGACCCAGTACTTC
TRBD1	TRBV4-1	.	TRBJ2-7	CASSHPDRDEQYF	TGCGCCAGCAGCCACCCTGACAGGGACGAGCAGTACTTC
TRBD1	TRBV30	.	TRBJ1-5	CAWSHLTPGQGPQPQHF	TGTGCCTGGAGTCACTTAACTCCGGGACAGGGGCCCCAGCCCCAGCATTTT
.	TRBV29-1	.	TRBJ2-2	CSVSQSRDTGELFF	TGCAGCGTTTCCCAGAGTCGAGACACCGGGGAGCTGTTTTTT
TRBD1	TRBV5-8	.	TRBJ1-2	CASRGTVYGYTF	TGTGCCAGCAGGGGGACAGTCTATGGCTACACCTTC
TRBD1	TRBV27	once	TRBJ1-1	CASSKDRGRWAFF	TGTGCCAGCAGTAAGGACAGGGGGCGGTGGGCTTTCTTT
.	TRBV5-1	once	TRBJ2-4	CASSLGLSDIQYF	TGCGCCAGCAGCTTGGGCCTCAGTGACATTCAGTACTTC
.	TRBV5-1	.	TRBJ2-1	CASSVAVSSYNEQFF	TGCGCCAGCAGCGTAGCGGTTAGCTCCTACAATGAGCAGTTCTTC
.	TRBV2	.	TRBJ1-1	CASSENTEAFF	TGTGCCAGCAGTGAGAACACTGAAGCTTTCTTT
TRBD1	TRBV6-4	.	TRBJ2-3	CASSTTGGLTDTQYF	TGTGCCAGCAGCACGACAGGGGGCCTCACAGATACGCAGTATTTT
TRBD2	TRBV15	once	TRBJ2-7	CATRSSGAYEQYF	TGTGCCACCAGGTCTAGCGGAGCCTACGAGCAGTACTTC
TRBD2	TRBV10-3	few	TRBJ2-7	CAISELAGVGEQYF	TGTGCCATCAGTGAACTAGCGGGAGTCGGGGAGCAGTACTTC
.	TRBV6-1	.	TRBJ2-7	CASSENPGSYEQYF	TGTGCCAGCAGTGAAAACCCAGGTTCCTACGAGCAGTACTTC
TRBD2	TRBV4-1	medium-sized	TRBJ2-1	CASSPSSGTYNEQFF	TGCGCCAGCAGCCCCTCTAGCGGTACCTACAATGAGCAGTTCTTC
.	TRBV7-9	.	TRBJ2-7	CASSLVGGPPYEQYF	TGTGCCAGCAGCTTAGTAGGGGGGCCACCTTACGAGCAGTACTTC
.	TRBV11-2	.	TRBJ2-3	CASSLGGRADTQYF	TGTGCCAGCAGCTTAGGTGGGCGAGCAGATACGCAGTATTTT
.	TRBV19	.	TRBJ2-3	CATAGSSTDTQYF	TGTGCCACCGCTGGGAGTAGCACAGATACGCAGTATTTT
.	TRBV11-1	.	TRBJ2-7	CASSLGVTYEQYF	TGTGCCAGCAGCTTGGGCGTTACCTACGAGCAGTACTTC
.	TRBV5-4	.	TRBJ2-5	CASSYTGTEETQYF	TGTGCCAGCAGCTACACAGGGACGGAAGAGACCCAGTACTTC
.	TRBV19	.	TRBJ2-5	CASSITPRASQETQYF	TGTGCCAGTAGTATTACGCCTAGAGCTTCCCAAGAGACCCAGTACTTC
TRBD1	TRBV7-9	.	TRBJ2-7	CASSSWIRDRGPYEQYF	TGTGCCAGCAGCTCGTGGATCAGAGACAGGGGTCCCTACGAGCAGTACTTC
.	TRBV7-6	.	TRBJ2-7	CASSLEGQGPSSYEQYF	TGTGCCAGCAGCTTAGAGGGTCAGGGGCCGAGCTCCTACGAGCAGTACTTC
.	TRBV9	.	TRBJ2-1	CASSVEFRVGSNNEQFF	TGTGCCAGCAGCGTAGAATTCCGAGTGGGCTCGAACAATGAGCAGTTCTTC
.	TRBV5-1	.	TRBJ2-1	CASSLESSYNEQFF	TGCGCCAGCAGCCTGGAGAGCTCCTACAATGAGCAGTTCTTC
.	TRBV10-3	.	TRBJ2-7	CAISESPGGSYEQYF	TGTGCCATCAGTGAGTCCCCAGGGGGGTCCTACGAGCAGTACTTC
.	TRBV6-1	.	TRBJ1-1	CASSEVSVNTEAFF	TGTGCCAGCAGTGAGGTGTCAGTGAACACTGAAGCTTTCTTT
.	TRBV29-1	once	TRBJ2-7	CSVLHRAYEQYF	TGCAGCGTACTACACAGGGCCTACGAGCAGTACTTC
.	TRBV30	few	TRBJ1-6	CAWSRSSYNSPLHF	TGTGCCTGGTCGAGGAGCTCCTATAATTCACCCCTCCACTTT
.	TRBV7-2	.	TRBJ1-4	CASSFINEKLFF	TGTGCCAGCAGCTTCATTAATGAAAAACTGTTTTTT
.	TRBV6-5	.	TRBJ2-3	CASSKNGAEDTQYF	TGTGCCAGCAGTAAAAATGGGGCGGAGGATACGCAGTATTTT
TRBD2	TRBV4-2	.	TRBJ2-2	CASSQGAGGPDTGELFF	TGTGCCAGCAGCCAGGGGGCGGGAGGGCCTGACACCGGGGAGCTGTTTTTT
.	TRBV9	.	TRBJ2-5	CASSATTEGGTQYF	TGTGCCAGCAGCGCAACAACAGAAGGTGGGACCCAGTACTTC
.	TRBV27	few	TRBJ2-1	CASSLWGAISYNEQFF	TGTGCCAGCAGTTTATGGGGGGCTATCTCCTACAATGAGCAGTTCTTC
TRBD1	TRBV5-6	.	TRBJ2-2	CASSFYGTGDTGELFF	TGTGCCAGCAGCTTTTACGGGACAGGGGATACCGGGGAGCTGTTTTTT
TRBD1	TRBV5-1	.	TRBJ2-3	CASSWGTGEDTQYF	TGCGCCAGCAGCTGGGGGACAGGGGAAGATACGCAGTATTTT
.	TRBV29-1	few	TRBJ2-1	CSVPGGTGTTPYNEQFF	TGCAGCGTCCCGGGCGGGACGGGAACGACTCCCTACAATGAGCAGTTCTTC
.	TRBV7-6	.	TRBJ2-7	CASSAGGYEQYF	TGTGCCAGCAGCGCAGGGGGGTACGAGCAGTACTTC
.	TRBV6-5	.	TRBJ1-4	CASSQTSRGEKLFF	TGTGCCAGCAGCCAGACGAGCCGGGGTGAAAAACTGTTTTTT
TRBD1	TRBV11-3	.	TRBJ2-6	CASSFDRVGVLTF	TGTGCCAGCAGCTTCGACAGGGTGGGGGTCCTGACTTTC
.	TRBV19	.	TRBJ2-5	CASSMRHRVTQETQYF	TGTGCCAGTAGTATGCGTCACAGGGTAACCCAAGAGACCCAGTACTTC
TRBD1	TRBV10-3	.	TRBJ1-1	CAISETGQAEAFF	TGTGCCATCAGTGAGACCGGACAGGCTGAAGCTTTCTTT